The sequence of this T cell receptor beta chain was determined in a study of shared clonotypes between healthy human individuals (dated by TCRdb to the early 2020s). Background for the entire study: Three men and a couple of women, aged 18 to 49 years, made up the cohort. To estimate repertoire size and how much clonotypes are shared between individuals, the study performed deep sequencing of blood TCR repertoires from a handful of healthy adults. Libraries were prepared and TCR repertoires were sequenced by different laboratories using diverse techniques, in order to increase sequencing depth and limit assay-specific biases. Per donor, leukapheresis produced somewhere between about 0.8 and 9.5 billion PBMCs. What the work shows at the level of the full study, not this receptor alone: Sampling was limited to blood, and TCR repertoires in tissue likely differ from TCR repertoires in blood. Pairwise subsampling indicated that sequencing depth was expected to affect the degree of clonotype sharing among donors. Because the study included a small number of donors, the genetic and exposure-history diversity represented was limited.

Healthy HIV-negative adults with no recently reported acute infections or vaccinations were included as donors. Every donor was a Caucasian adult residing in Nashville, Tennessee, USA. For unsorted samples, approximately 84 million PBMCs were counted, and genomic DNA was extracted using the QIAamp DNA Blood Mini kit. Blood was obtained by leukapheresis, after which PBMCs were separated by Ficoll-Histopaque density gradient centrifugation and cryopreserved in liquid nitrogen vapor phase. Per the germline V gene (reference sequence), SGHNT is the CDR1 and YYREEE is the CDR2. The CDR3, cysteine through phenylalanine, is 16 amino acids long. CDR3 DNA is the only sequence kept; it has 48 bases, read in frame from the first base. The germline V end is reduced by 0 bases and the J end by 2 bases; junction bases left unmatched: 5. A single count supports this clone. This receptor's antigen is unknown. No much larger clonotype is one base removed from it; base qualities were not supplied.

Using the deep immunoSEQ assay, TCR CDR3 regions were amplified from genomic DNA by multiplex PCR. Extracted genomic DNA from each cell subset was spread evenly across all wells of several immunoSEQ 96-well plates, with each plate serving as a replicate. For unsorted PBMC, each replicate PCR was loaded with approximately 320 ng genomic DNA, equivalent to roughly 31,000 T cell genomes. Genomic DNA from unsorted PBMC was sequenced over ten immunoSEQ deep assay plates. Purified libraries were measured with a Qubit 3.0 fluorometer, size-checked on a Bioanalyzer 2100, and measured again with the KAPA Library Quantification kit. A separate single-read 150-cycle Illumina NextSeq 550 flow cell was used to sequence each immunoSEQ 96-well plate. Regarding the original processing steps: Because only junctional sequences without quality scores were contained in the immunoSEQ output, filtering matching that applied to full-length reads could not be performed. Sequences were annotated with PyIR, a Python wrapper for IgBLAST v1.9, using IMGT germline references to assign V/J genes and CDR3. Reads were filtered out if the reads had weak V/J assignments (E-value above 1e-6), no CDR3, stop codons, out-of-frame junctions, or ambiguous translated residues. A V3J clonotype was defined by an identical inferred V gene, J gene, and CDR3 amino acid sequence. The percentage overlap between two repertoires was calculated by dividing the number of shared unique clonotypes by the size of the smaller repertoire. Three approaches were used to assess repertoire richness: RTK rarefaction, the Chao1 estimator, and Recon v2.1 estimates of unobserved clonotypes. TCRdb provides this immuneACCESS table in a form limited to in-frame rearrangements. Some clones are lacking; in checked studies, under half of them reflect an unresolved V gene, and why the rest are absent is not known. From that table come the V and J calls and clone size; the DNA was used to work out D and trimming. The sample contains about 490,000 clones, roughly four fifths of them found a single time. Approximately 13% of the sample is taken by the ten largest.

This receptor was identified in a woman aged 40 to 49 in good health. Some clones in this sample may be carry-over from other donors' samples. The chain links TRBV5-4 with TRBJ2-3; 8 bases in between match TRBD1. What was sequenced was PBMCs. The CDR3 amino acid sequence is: CASSLDVDRDTDTQYF. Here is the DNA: TGTGCCAGCAGCTTGGATGTGGACAGGGACACAGATACGCAGTATTTT. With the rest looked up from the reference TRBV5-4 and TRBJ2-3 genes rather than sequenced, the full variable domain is ETGVTQSPTHLIKTRGQQVTLRCSSQSGHNTVSWYQQALGQGPQFIFQYYREEENGRGNFPPRFSGLQFPNYSSELNVNALELDDSALYLCASSLDVDRDTDTQYFGPGTRLTVL.